The TCR beta chain described here comes from a study of blood T cells in healthy people across ages. Study conclusions and caveats: It was the long-lived donors that had more naive CD4+ cells and higher diversity than aged donors. TCR beta diversity, measured per million T cells, fell in a roughly linear way with age. There was a strong correlation between TCR beta diversity and naive T cell percentage.

All donors came from Russia, were Caucasian and healthy, and spanned ages about 6 to 100. Sample-barcoded 5' priming and a J-beta primer mix drove a second PCR of roughly 6 to 12 cycles. TCRdb independently ran MiXCR on the 5' RACE reads; one entry per CDR3 protein. This table holds roughly 1,700,000 distinct CDR3 sequences, roughly 27% found once. This clonotype has ten or more counts. Its antigen is not known. The sequenced material came from blood. This clonotype was obtained from a woman younger than 45 in good health.

CDR3 sequence: CSVQGTGESQPQHF. CDR3 coding DNA: TGCAGTGTCCAGGGGACAGGGGAGAGTCAGCCCCAGCATTTT. V is TRBV20-1 and J is TRBJ1-5; TRBD1 matches 10 bases. CDR1 and CDR2 (germline): DFQATT, SNEGSKA (reference sequence). The CDR3 loop spans 14 amino acids. Trimming took 7 bases from V and 6 from J; bases not matched to a gene: 9.